The T cell receptor beta chain under discussion was sequenced for a study of blood T cell repertoires in COVID-19. The overall study: Sample material is recorded as cDNA or gDNA derived from T cells, B-cell-depleted T cells, or PBMCs.

The CDR3 covers 15 residues. V dropped 2 bases and J dropped 1 base, with 7 bases sitting between them. Germline lookup yields CDR1 SGHNT and CDR2 YYREEE (reference sequence). Libraries were prepared by immunoSEQ multiplex PCR; TCRdb keeps only in-frame clonotypes and omits some of them. Of fewer than 40,000 clones listed, roughly 80% are singletons. The sequence came from a man aged 55-75 years with active COVID-19. The sequencing sample was made of peripheral blood. V is TRBV5-4 and J is TRBJ2-6; D possibly corresponds to TRBD2 (6 bases). The CDR3 sequence: CASSLGRSGANVLTF. As DNA, the CDR3 is TGTGCCAGCAGCTTAGGGAGGTCTGGGGCCAACGTCCTGACTTTC. The full variable domain, completed using reference TRBV5-4 and TRBJ2-6, is ETGVTQSPTHLIKTRGQQVTLRCSSQSGHNTVSWYQQALGQGPQFIFQYYREEENGRGNFPPRFSGLQFPNYSSELNVNALELDDSALYLCASSLGRSGANVLTFGAGSRLTVL.